This TCR beta chain came from a study of identical twins listed by TCRdb under 2016. Background for the entire study: TCR alpha and beta repertoires from monozygotic twins, unrelated adults of various ages and cord blood were deep-sequenced to test whether fetal clonotypes persist. To rule out contamination, the twin experiments were replicated at different times with different library preparation protocols. General conclusions and limits of the study: Fewer insertions were carried by abundant cord blood beta clonotypes, a similar but weaker trend appeared in young adult naive repertoires, and no such trend appeared in memory repertoires. The excess sharing between twins in beta out-of-frame sequences was weaker because fewer shared sequences reduced the signal-to-noise ratio. Recombination models systematically underestimated out-of-frame TCR alpha sharing in monozygotic twins but agreed with sharing between unrelated individuals. Invariant T cells such as MAIT and iNKT could partly confound zero-insertion analyses, although diverse VJ usage argued against such confounding for most clonotypes. Compared with coincidental sharing between unrelated individuals, out-of-frame TCR alpha sequences shared between twins had an excess of sequences with low generation probability. Because the same donors could not be followed over many years, the conclusions relied on cross-sectional statistical analysis.

Library creation used 5' RACE. TCRdb names Illumina HiSeq 2000 as the instrument used. A universal primer binding site was introduced by template switching, and a unique molecular identifier was present in the final cDNA, enabling accurate counting of TCR cDNA molecules. Specific primers in the conserved constant-segment region were used to synthesize first-strand cDNA for the TCR alpha and beta chains. To control for contamination, every cDNA library was double barcoded, receiving both a SMART-Mk sample barcode and Illumina barcodes. Two successive PCR steps introduced TruSeq adapter sequences along with Illumina sample barcodes. Sequencing of the TCR alpha and beta cDNA libraries was done on the Illumina HiSeq platform using custom primers. Regarding the original processing steps: MiGEC processed the raw reads to extract unique molecular identifiers, while MiXCR was used to determine the CDR3 positions. For each individual, recombination models were inferred using an EM algorithm with the repgenHMM and IGoR tools. Shared clonotype analysis was performed with the tcR package in R, normalizing sharing by the product of cloneset sizes. To study raw recombination without the effects of thymic and clonal selection, out-of-frame nonproductive sequences were analyzed. Clones were called with MiXCR by TCRdb after fastp trimmed the public reads at Q25, and only in-frame beta chains were retained. Every distinct CDR3 protein forms one entry, paired with its most common genes and DNA. These V and J calls rely on TCRdb rather than the paper's analysis. In this sample the table shows about 530,000 distinct CDR3 sequences, around 20% of which occur a single time. Around 0.47% of the sample is in the top ten clones.

Notes on this clonotype: Its antigen has not been determined. No base quality information exists; no much larger clone differs at one position.

From its cysteine to its phenylalanine, the CDR3 spans 12 amino acids. Only the CDR3 part of the read is kept: 36 bases, read in frame from the first base. V is pared back by 3 bases and J by 0 bases, with 5 bases lying between the germline termini. CDR1 and CDR2, looked up from the germline V gene (reference sequence), are DFQATT and SNEGSKA. Every donor was a healthy Caucasian. Three pairs of female monozygotic twins, all aged roughly 18 to 29 years, were included in the twin cohort. Positive isolation kits from Invitrogen were used to isolate the CD4+ and CD8+ T cell populations. This same sample was also part of a study on yellow fever vaccine responses in identical twins. Per that second paper: According to the authors, the vaccine-induced T cell response in identical twins seemed to be partly convergent and partly specific to each individual. In the study, vaccine-responding T cell clones were precisely tracked in identical twins.

Sequencing used CD4+ T cells sorted from blood. Recombination joined TRBV20-1 with TRBJ1-1; TRBD1 could be the D gene, as 5 bases match. This TCR was recovered from a young woman in good health. The DNA sequence is given as TGCAGTGCTAGGACAGTGAACACTGAAGCTTTCTTT. Its translation reads: CSARTVNTEAFF.